This T cell receptor beta chain is drawn from a study of PD-1 blockade in classical Hodgkin lymphoma. The CDR3 consists of 13 residues. After autologous stem cell transplantation all patients relapsed, and prior brentuximab vedotin exposure differed between cohorts. Reported best responses ranged across complete response, partial response or progressive disease. A note on this clone: The antigen is not known.

Assay used: immunoSEQ multiplex PCR; TCRdb lists only in-frame clones, some missing. The repertoire holds more than 50,000 clones, with roughly nine tenths as singletons. Study outcomes and limitations: Newly diagnosed patients and complete responders had comparable diversity at baseline. Causes of the repertoire differences remain undefined, possibly disease activity or prior therapy. Compared with baseline, CD4+ but not CD8+ TCR diversity had risen significantly by C4D1.

The sample here was peripheral blood mononuclear cells (PBMCs), taken at baseline. The gene calls are TRBV21-1 and TRBJ1-3. TRBV21-1 is noted as a pseudogene. This clonotype was obtained from a human donor with classical Hodgkin lymphoma. The CDR3 loop reads CASSELPGGTIYF. CDR3 bases: TGTGCCAGCAGCGAGTTACCGGGCGGCACCATATATTTT.